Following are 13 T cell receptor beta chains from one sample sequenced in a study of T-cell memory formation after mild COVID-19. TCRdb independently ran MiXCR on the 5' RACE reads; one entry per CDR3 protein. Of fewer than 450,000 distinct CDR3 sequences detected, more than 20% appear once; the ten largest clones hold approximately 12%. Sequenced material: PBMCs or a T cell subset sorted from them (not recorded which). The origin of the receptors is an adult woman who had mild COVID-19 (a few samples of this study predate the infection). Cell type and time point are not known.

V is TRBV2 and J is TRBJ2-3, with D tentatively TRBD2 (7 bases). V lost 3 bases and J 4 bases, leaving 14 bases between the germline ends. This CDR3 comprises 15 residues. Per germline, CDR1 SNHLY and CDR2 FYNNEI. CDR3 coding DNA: TGTGCCAGCAGTGAGTGGGGGGGCCGACCAGATACGCAGTATTTT. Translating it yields CASSEWGGRPDTQYF.

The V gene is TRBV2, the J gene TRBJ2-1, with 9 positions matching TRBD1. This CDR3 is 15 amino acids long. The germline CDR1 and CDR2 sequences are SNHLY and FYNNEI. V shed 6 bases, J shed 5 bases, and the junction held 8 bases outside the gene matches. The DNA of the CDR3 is TGTGCCAGCAGCCGACAGGGGGATCCCGACAATGAGCAGTTCTTC. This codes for CASSRQGDPDNEQFF.

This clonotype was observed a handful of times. The CDR3 sequence is CSASPLAGDFSYEQYF. DNA for the CDR3: TGCAGTGCTAGCCCCCTAGCGGGCGACTTCTCCTACGAGCAGTACTTC. The chain joins TRBV20-1 to TRBJ2-7, with 8 bases aligning to TRBD2. Germline-derived CDR1 and CDR2 are DFQATT and SNEGSKA (reference sequence). V lost 3 bases and J lost 0; bases outside the gene matches: 10. This CDR3 comprises 16 residues.

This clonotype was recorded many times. The CDR3 here is CASSLSGNEKLFF. The CDR3, as DNA: TGTGCCAGCAGCTTATCCGGTAATGAAAAACTGTTTTTT. The rearrangement uses TRBV7-6 and TRBJ1-4; D gene ambiguous. In germline, CDR1 is SGHVS, CDR2 FNYEAQ. The CDR3 runs 13 residues. The germline V and J ends were trimmed by 2 bases and 4 bases, with 5 bases remaining between them.

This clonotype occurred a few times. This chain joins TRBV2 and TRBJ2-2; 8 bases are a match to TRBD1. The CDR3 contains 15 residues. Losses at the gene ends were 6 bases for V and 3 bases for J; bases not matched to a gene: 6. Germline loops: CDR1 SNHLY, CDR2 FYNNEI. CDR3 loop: CASRKTGVDTGELFF. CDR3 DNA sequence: TGTGCCAGCAGAAAGACAGGGGTTGACACCGGGGAGCTGTTTTTT.

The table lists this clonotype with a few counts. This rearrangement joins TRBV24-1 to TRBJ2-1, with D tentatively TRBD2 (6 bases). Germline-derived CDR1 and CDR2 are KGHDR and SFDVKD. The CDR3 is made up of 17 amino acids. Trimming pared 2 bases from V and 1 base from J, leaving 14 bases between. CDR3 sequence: CATSDSGGFLSYNEQFF. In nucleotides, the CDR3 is TGTGCCACCAGTGATTCCGGGGGATTCCTGTCCTACAATGAGCAGTTCTTC.

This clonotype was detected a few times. The CDR3 loop reads CSARDAAGLARGSQETQYF. As DNA, the CDR3 is TGCAGTGCTAGAGACGCGGCTGGACTAGCGAGAGGATCCCAAGAGACCCAGTACTTC. This chain connects TRBV20-1 to TRBJ2-5; TRBD2 agrees at 9 bases. Germline CDR1 reads DFQATT; CDR2 reads SNEGSKA (reference sequence). This CDR3 comprises 19 residues. V gave up 0 bases and J gave up 1 base; unmatched junction bases: 15.

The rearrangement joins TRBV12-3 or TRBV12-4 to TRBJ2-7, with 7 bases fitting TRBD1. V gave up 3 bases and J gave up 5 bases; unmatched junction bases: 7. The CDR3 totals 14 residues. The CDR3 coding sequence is TGTGCCAGCAGTTTCGGACAGGTTAGAGACGAGCAGTACTTC. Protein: CASSFGQVRDEQYF.

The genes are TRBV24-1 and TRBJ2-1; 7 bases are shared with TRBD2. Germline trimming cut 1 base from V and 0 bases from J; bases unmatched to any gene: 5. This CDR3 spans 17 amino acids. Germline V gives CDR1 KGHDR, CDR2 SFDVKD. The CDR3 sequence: CATSDFRGTTSYNEQFF. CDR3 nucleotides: TGTGCCACCAGTGATTTTCGAGGGACTACCTCCTACAATGAGCAGTTCTTC.

CDR3 region: CASSPIMTSGRIEQFF. In DNA, the CDR3 is TGTGCCAGCAGTCCCATTATGACTAGCGGGAGGATTGAGCAGTTCTTC. The chain uses TRBV5-5 and TRBJ2-1; TRBD2 agrees at 13 bases. The CDR3 consists of 16 residues. V gave up 5 bases and J gave up 9 bases; unmatched junction bases: 11. Germline CDR1 and CDR2: SGHKS and YYEKEE (reference sequence).

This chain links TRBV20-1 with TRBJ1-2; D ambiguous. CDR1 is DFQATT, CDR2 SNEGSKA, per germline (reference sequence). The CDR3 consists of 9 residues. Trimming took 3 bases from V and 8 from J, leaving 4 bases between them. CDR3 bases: TGCAGTGCTAGTTCGGGCTACACCTTC. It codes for CSASSGYTF.

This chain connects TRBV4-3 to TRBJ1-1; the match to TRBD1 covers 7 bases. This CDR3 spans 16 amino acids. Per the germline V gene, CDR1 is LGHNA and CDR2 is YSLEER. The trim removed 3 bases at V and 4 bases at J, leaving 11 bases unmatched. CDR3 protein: CASSHRADRVSTEAFF. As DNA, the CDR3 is TGCGCCAGCAGCCACAGAGCCGACAGGGTGAGCACTGAAGCTTTCTTT.

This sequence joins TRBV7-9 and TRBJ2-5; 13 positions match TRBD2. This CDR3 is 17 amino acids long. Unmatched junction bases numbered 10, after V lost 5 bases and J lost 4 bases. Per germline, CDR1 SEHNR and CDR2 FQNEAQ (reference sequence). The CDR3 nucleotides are TGTGCCAGCAGCGATACCGGGACTAGCGGGACCAGAGAGACCCAGTACTTC. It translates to CASSDTGTSGTRETQYF.